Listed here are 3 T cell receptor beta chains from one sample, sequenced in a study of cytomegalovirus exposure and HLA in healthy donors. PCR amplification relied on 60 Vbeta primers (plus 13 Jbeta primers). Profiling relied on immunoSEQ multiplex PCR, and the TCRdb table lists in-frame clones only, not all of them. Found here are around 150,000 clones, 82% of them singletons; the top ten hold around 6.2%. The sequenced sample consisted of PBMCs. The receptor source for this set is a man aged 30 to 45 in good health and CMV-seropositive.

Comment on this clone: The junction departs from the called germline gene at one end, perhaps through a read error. The CDR3 DNA is TGTTCCAGCAGCTCCACTAGCGGGGATACGCAGTATTTT. Translated, it gives CSSSSTSGDTQYF. The V gene is TRBV7-9, the J gene TRBJ2-3; the match to TRBD2 covers 9 bases. CDR3 size: 13 residues. From germline, CDR1 is SEHNR and CDR2 FQNEAQ (reference sequence).

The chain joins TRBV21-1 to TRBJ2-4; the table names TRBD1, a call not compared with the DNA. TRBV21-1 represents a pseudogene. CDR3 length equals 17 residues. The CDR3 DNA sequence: TGTGCCAGCAGCCAGGACAGCTCAAACCTAGCCAAAAACATTCAGTACTTC. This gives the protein CASSQDSSNLAKNIQYF.

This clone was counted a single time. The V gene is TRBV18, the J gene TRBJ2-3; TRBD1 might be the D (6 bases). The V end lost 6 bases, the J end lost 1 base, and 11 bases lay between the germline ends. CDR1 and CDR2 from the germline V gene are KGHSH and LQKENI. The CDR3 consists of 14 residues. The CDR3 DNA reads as TGTGCCAGCTCTTATGGACAGCGCACAGATACGCAGTATTTT. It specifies CASSYGQRTDTQYF.